This TCR beta chain was found in a study of blood T cell repertoires in COVID-19. Study background: Among Cohort 3 donors, those recovered had two negative PCRs, clearance, or symptom resolution. T cells, B-cell-depleted T cells, or PBMCs provided the cDNA or gDNA that served as material.

Authors' analysis steps: Amplified reference gene primers provided the basis for estimating nucleated cell counts. Sequenced by immunoSEQ multiplex PCR; TCRdb stores in-frame clones only, minus some. V and J calls and clone size come straight from that table; D and trimming were deduced from the DNA. The table has 200,000 to 250,000 clones, about nine tenths seen once. The CDR3 is 15 residues long. J gave up 2 bases and V 3 bases, and 9 bases lay outside the gene matches. Germline V gene data show CDR1 as GTSNPN and CDR2 as SVGIG (reference sequence). The sample taken for sequencing was PBMCs or T cells enriched from blood (not recorded which). V gene TRBV30 combines with J gene TRBJ1-2, with TRBD1 identical over 7 bases. The sequence was collected from a woman aged 45-59 years in a cohort exposed to, infected with or recovered from COVID-19 (not recorded which). The CDR3 DNA reads TGTGCCTGGAGGTCCCCTGGAGGGGGCAACTATGGCTACACCTTC. Protein: CAWRSPGGGNYGYTF.